Listed here are 14 T cell receptor beta chains from one sample, sequenced in a study of CD8+ T cells in alopecia areata (dated by TCRdb to 2016 to 2019). The time point label on this specimen signifies: less than 30 weeks on oral tofacitinib. The treatment or condition label, as the study defines it: oral pan-JAK inhibitor, 5-10 mg twice daily. Receptor amplification or capture employed the immunoSEQ multiplex PCR assay. RNA was extracted from all samples and reverse transcribed into cDNA, which served as template for TCR sequencing. TCRdb took over this immuneACCESS table, retaining in-frame rearrangements with V and J assigned. Such tables are incomplete; in checked studies, under half of the missing clones stem from an unresolved V gene, and the remainder is unexplained. Present in this sample are fewer than 350,000 clones, 58% of which were seen just once. Approximately 1.8% of the sample comes from the top ten.

Sequences were derived from CD4+ T cells sorted from blood, sampled at week 24, from a patient treated with tofacitinib. The source of these receptors is a human donor with alopecia areata.

This clone is a singleton in its sample. The chain uses TRBV7-9 and TRBJ1-2; the D is unclear. V dropped 1 base and J dropped 4 bases, with 16 bases sitting between them. Germline V CDR1 and CDR2: SEHNR, FQNEAQ (reference sequence). This CDR3 region has 16 residues. CDR3 sequence reads: CASSLGGRNKVYGYTF. CDR3 in DNA: TGTGCCAGCAGCTTAGGAGGCAGGAATAAAGTCTATGGCTACACCTTC.

J is TRBJ1-2 and V is TRBV5-6; D ambiguous. The CDR3 loop spans 14 amino acids. Between the trimmed V and J ends, which lost 2 bases and 4 bases, there was a span of 12 bases. Germline loops: CDR1 SGHDT, CDR2 YYEEEE. The CDR3 DNA reads TGTGCCAGCAGCTTCCCAGAGGAGAGCTATGGCTACACCTTC. This encodes CASSFPEESYGYTF.

V is TRBV2 and J is TRBJ2-2; weak D call: TRBD1 (6 bases). Trimming shortened V by 6 bases and J by 6 bases, and 20 bases separated the two germline ends. Per germline, CDR1 SNHLY and CDR2 FYNNEI. The CDR3 is made up of 16 amino acids. The CDR3 protein is CASSPHGAGAAGELFF. DNA for the CDR3: TGTGCCAGCAGCCCACACGGGGCAGGGGCGGCCGGGGAGCTGTTTTTT.

This clone was seen more than once but under ten times. The chain recombines TRBV25-1 with TRBJ2-1; D not resolved. This CDR3 spans 15 amino acids. Germline V gene sequence: CDR1 MGHDK, CDR2 SYGVNS. The V end lost 1 base, the J end lost 6 bases, and 13 bases lay between the germline ends. The CDR3 protein is CASSESRPAANEQFF. The CDR3, as DNA: TGTGCCAGCAGTGAATCGCGGCCTGCCGCCAATGAGCAGTTCTTC.

This rearrangement joins TRBV29-1 to TRBJ1-4; no clear D. The CDR3 is 13 residues long. Germline CDR1 is SQVTM and CDR2 is ANQGSEA. The V gene lost 5 bases and the J gene lost 12 bases, with 19 bases spanning the gap. For the CDR3, the DNA is TGCAGCGTTTCTGCCGGTTCGGGCGGTGAACTGTTTTTT. This sequence encodes CSVSAGSGGELFF.

This sequence joins TRBV7-9 and TRBJ1-2, with D perhaps TRBD1 (5 bases). V shed 0 bases and J shed 9 bases, with 14 bases lying between them. The CDR3 loop spans 14 amino acids. The germline gives CDR1 SEHNR, CDR2 FQNEAQ (reference sequence). CDR3 region: CASSLAGTTSRYTF. The DNA of the CDR3 is TGTGCCAGCAGCTTAGCCGGGACGACGAGCCGCTACACCTTC. The full variable domain, with the rest looked up from reference TRBV7-9 and TRBJ1-2, is DTGVSQNPRHKITKRGQNVTFRCDPISEHNRLYWYRQTLGQGPEFLTYFQNEAQLEKSRLLSDRFSAERPKGSFSTLEIQRTEQGDSAMYLCASSLAGTTSRYTFGSGTRLTVV.

In its sample, this clone was seen once. The chain combines TRBV29-1 with TRBJ2-1; D is possibly TRBD2 (6 bases). Trimming took off 1 base at V and 6 bases at J, with 13 bases between the two ends. Germline-derived CDR1 and CDR2 are SQVTM and ANQGSEA. The CDR3 sequence is 14 residues long. DNA of the CDR3: TGCAGCGTTGAAGGGGGGGACGTCCCCAATGAGCAGTTCTTC. Protein product: CSVEGGDVPNEQFF.

V and J are TRBV7-2 and TRBJ2-7, with D perhaps given as TRBD1 or TRBD2 (5 bases each). Germline CDR1 is SGHTA and CDR2 is FQGNSA. The CDR3 has 14 residues. Trimming stripped 7 bases from V and 3 bases from J, with 16 bases between. The CDR3 loop reads CASTRDVLSYEQYF. The DNA for the CDR3 is TGTGCCAGCACCAGGGACGTCCTAAGCTACGAGCAGTACTTC.

This clone has a handful of counts. V gene TRBV7-9 combines with J gene TRBJ2-7; possible D gene TRBD1, 6 bases. The CDR3 has 12 amino acids. Trimming removed 5 bases from V and 3 bases from J, with 8 bases in between. In germline, CDR1 is SEHNR, CDR2 FQNEAQ (reference sequence). The CDR3 sequence: CASSGTSYEQYF. CDR3 sequence (DNA): TGTGCCAGCAGCGGGACAAGCTACGAGCAGTACTTC.

V gene TRBV7-9 combines with J gene TRBJ1-1; no firm D call. Trimming cost V 3 bases and J 1 base, with 6 bases left between them. CDR3 size: 13 residues. Germline-derived CDR1 and CDR2 are SEHNR and FQNEAQ (reference sequence). CDR3 nucleotides: TGTGCCAGCAGCTTTCCAGAGAACACTGAAGCTTTCTTT. It encodes CASSFPENTEAFF.

This clone was detected only once. This chain connects TRBV30 to TRBJ1-6; D is possibly TRBD1 (5 bases). The CDR3 runs 13 residues. V lost 3 bases, J lost 11 bases, and 14 bases lay in between. Germline V gene lookup returns CDR1 GTSNPN and CDR2 SVGIG (reference sequence). The CDR3 protein is CAWSRDGRAPLHF. The DNA of the CDR3 is TGTGCCTGGAGCAGGGATGGGAGGGCACCCCTCCACTTT.

The rearrangement uses TRBV4-1 and TRBJ2-5; TRBD1 is a possible D gene (6 bases). V lost 3 bases, J lost 2 bases, and 16 bases lay in between. CDR1 and CDR2 from the germline V gene are MGHRA and YSYEKL. The CDR3 runs to 16 residues. CDR3 sequence: CASSHPRGRGQETQYF. The CDR3 coding sequence is TGCGCCAGCAGCCACCCAAGAGGCAGGGGTCAAGAGACCCAGTACTTC.

V is TRBV19 and J is TRBJ2-1; 10 bases align to TRBD1. CDR1 and CDR2 from the germline V gene are LNHDA and SQIVND (reference sequence). V lost 2 bases to trimming and J lost 6 bases; unmatched junction nucleotides: 7. The CDR3 is made up of 16 amino acids. Here the CDR3 reads CASSISGTGVGNEQFF. Written as DNA, the CDR3 is TGTGCCAGTAGTATATCCGGGACAGGGGTTGGCAATGAGCAGTTCTTC.

In this sample, this clone turned up once. V and J are TRBV29-1 and TRBJ1-1; 7 bases match TRBD1. V was clipped by 7 bases and J by 4 bases; unmatched bases: 6. The germline CDR1 and CDR2 sequences are SQVTM and ANQGSEA. This CDR3 has 12 amino acids. In nucleotides, the CDR3 is TGCAGCGGACAGGGAGGCCTCACTGAAGCTTTCTTT. Protein: CSGQGGLTEAFF.